This T cell receptor (beta chain) comes out of a study of blood T cell repertoires in COVID-19. Original data processing: Quantification of nucleated cells was approximated via reference gene primer amplification. Sequencing was performed with immunoSEQ multiplex PCR; in TCRdb, only in-frame clones are kept and a portion is missing. V and J calls and clone size are copied from that table; D and trimming were computed from the DNA. The sample contains approximately 11,000 clones, roughly 89% of which appear only once. This clone was counted only a few times. Germline V gives CDR1 MNHEY, CDR2 SMNVEV (reference sequence). Trimming removed 6 bases from V and 4 bases from J, with 12 bases in between. This CDR3 is 14 amino acids long.

This TCR was sampled from a woman aged 55-75 years with active COVID-19. The chain links TRBV27 to TRBJ2-2; D might be TRBD2 (6 bases). Sample: peripheral blood. DNA for the CDR3: TGTGCCAGCAGGAATAGCGGAGCCACCGGGGAGCTGTTTTTT. Encoded protein: CASRNSGATGELFF.